This T cell receptor (beta chain) was captured by sequencing in a study of sequential checkpoint blockade in melanoma. Study details: Arm A got nivolumab then ipilimumab; arm B the reverse, 1:1.

Sample treatment: randomized to nivolumab then ipilimumab (arm A) or the reverse (arm B). PBMC sorting kept live CD3+CD8+ cells without CD19 or CD56. Method: immunoSEQ multiplex PCR; TCRdb's copy keeps in-frame clones and lacks some. Of roughly 17,000 clones in the sample, 73% were seen once. This receptor was identified in a human donor with melanoma. The source was CD8+ T cells sorted from blood (inferred from file names), collected from a patient given nivolumab and ipilimumab in sequence.

In nucleotides, the CDR3 is TGTGCCAGCAGTGAATCTAGCGGGGGCCCGCTTAGCACAGATACGCAGTATTTT. The encoded protein is CASSESSGGPLSTDTQYF. The chain joins TRBV2 to TRBJ2-3, with 10 positions matching TRBD2. Trimming took 2 bases from V and 0 from J; bases not matched to a gene: 8. The CDR3 totals 18 residues. Germline V CDR1 and CDR2: SNHLY, FYNNEI.